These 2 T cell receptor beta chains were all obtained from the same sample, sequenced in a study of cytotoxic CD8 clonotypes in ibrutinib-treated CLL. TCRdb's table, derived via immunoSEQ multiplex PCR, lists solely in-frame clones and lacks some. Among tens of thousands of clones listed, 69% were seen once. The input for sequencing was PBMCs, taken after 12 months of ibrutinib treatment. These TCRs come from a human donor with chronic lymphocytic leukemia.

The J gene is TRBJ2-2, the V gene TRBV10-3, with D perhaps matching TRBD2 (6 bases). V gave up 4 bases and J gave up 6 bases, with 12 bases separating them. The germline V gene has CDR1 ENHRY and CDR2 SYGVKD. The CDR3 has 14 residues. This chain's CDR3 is CAISAAGIAGELFF. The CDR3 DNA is TGTGCCATCAGTGCTGCGGGGATCGCCGGGGAGCTGTTTTTT.

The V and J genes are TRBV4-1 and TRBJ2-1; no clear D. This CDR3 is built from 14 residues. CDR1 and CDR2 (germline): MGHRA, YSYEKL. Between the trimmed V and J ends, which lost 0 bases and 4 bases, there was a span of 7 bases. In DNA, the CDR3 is TGCGCCAGCAGCCAAGATCTGGGTTACAATGAGCAGTTCTTC. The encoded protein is CASSQDLGYNEQFF.